The 6 T cell receptor beta chains listed next were all sequenced from one sample in a study of shared clonotypes between healthy human individuals. Sequencing was performed with immunoSEQ multiplex PCR; in TCRdb, only in-frame clones are kept and a portion is missing. Found here are 1 million to 1.2 million clones, approximately 77% of them singletons; the top ten hold roughly 0.83%. The sample was memory CD4+ T cells from PBMCs. Documented subset: CD45RA-negative fraction. Every receptor here comes from a man younger than 30 in good health. Some clones in this sample may be carry-over from other donors' samples.

The rearrangement joins TRBV27 to TRBJ1-5; maybe TRBD1 (5 bases). Germline V gives CDR1 MNHEY, CDR2 SMNVEV (reference sequence). This CDR3 spans 14 amino acids. With 4 bases removed from V and 7 bases from J, the gap between germline ends came to 14 bases. The CDR3 region has the DNA TGTGCCAGCAGTTATGGTCAGGGTAACCAGCCCCAGCATTTT. Translating gives CASSYGQGNQPQHF.

The V gene is TRBV5-8, the J gene TRBJ2-5; 8 nucleotides agree with TRBD2. V gave up 4 bases and J gave up 4 bases; unmatched junction bases: 3. The CDR3 covers 13 residues. Germline V gives CDR1 SGHTS, CDR2 YDEGEE. The CDR3 DNA reads TGTGCCAGCAGCCATAGCGGGGTAGAGACCCAGTACTTC. Translation gives CASSHSGVETQYF.

The chain employs TRBV19 and TRBJ2-1, with TRBD1 identical over 9 bases. CDR1 and CDR2 (germline): LNHDA, SQIVND (reference sequence). This CDR3 contains 16 residues. Trimming removed 3 bases from V and 7 bases from J; junction bases left unmatched: 10. Here the CDR3 reads CASSIRIGTGTNEQFF. CDR3 bases: TGTGCCAGTAGTATTCGAATTGGGACAGGGACGAATGAGCAGTTCTTC.

The rearrangement uses TRBV5-1 and TRBJ2-7, with D maybe TRBD2 (5 bases). CDR3 length: 16 residues. Trimming shortened V by 5 bases and J by 5 bases, and 23 bases separated the two germline ends. Germline CDR1 reads SGHRS; CDR2 reads YFSETQ. The CDR3 loop reads CASRRQDGFTGNEQYF. The CDR3 bases are TGCGCCAGCAGGAGGCAGGACGGATTCACGGGGAACGAGCAGTACTTC.

This clone was detected a few times. J is TRBJ2-5 and V is TRBV10-3; 8 bases match TRBD2. The CDR3 is 17 amino acids. CDR1 is ENHRY and CDR2 is SYGVKD in the germline V gene. J gave up 5 bases and V 4 bases, and 15 bases lay outside the gene matches. CDR3 DNA sequence: TGTGCCATCAGTGGCGGAAAAGGACTAGCACTGGGGGAGACCCAGTACTTC. Amino acid sequence: CAISGGKGLALGETQYF.

This clone was counted a few times. V and J are TRBV18 and TRBJ2-1; 14 positions match TRBD2. The CDR3 totals 15 residues. V was pared by 6 bases and J by 7 bases, with 5 bases of the junction left unmatched. Germline CDR1 KGHSH, CDR2 LQKENI. The CDR3 DNA reads as TGTGCCAGCTCTCGGGGACTAGCGGGAGCGAATGAGCAGTTCTTC. It codes for CASSRGLAGANEQFF.